A selection of T cell receptor beta chains follows, all from one sample in a study of shared clonotypes between healthy human individuals. Clones were read by immunoSEQ multiplex PCR, and TCRdb kept only the in-frame ones, dropping some. The sample consists of about 380,000 clones, around 96% of them appearing once. The sequencing input was memory CD8+ T cells sorted from blood. These receptors were obtained from a man aged 25-45 years in good health. Both conserved end residues are part of each CDR3. The D gene is left open where the match is weak. Clone size is stated in some rows and not others, as once, few, many or a class when expanded.

j_gene	d_gene	v_gene	abundance	CDR3nt	CDR3aa
TRBJ2-2	.	TRBV6-5	.	TGTGCCAGCAGTTACAGGGGGAACACCGGGGAGCTGTTTTTT	CASSYRGNTGELFF
TRBJ2-3	.	TRBV10-3	.	TGTGCCATCAGGACGGTAGATACGCAGTATTTT	CAIRTVDTQYF
TRBJ1-2	.	TRBV5-6	.	TGTGCCAGCAGCCTTCGGGGCTATGGCTACACCTTC	CASSLRGYGYTF
TRBJ1-3	.	TRBV6-5	.	TGTGCCAGCAGGGAAAATCCTTCTGGAAACACCATATATTTT	CASRENPSGNTIYF
TRBJ1-2	.	TRBV14	.	TGTGCCAGCAGCCAAGACAGGAGCATCTATGGCTACACCTTC	CASSQDRSIYGYTF
TRBJ2-3	.	TRBV13	.	TGTGCCAGCAGCTCCGGACGGATTGTCACAGATACGCAGTATTTT	CASSSGRIVTDTQYF
TRBJ2-7	TRBD1	TRBV18	once	TGTGCCAGCTCACGAACCGGGACAGGGGGTTACGAGCAGTACTTC	CASSRTGTGGYEQYF
TRBJ2-7	.	TRBV5-6	.	TGTGCCAGCAGCTGGGACAATTACGAGCAGTACTTC	CASSWDNYEQYF
TRBJ2-3	TRBD2	TRBV7-6	.	TGTGCCAGCAGCCCAGGACTAGCGGGAGATCCAGATACGCAGTATTTT	CASSPGLAGDPDTQYF
TRBJ2-5	TRBD1	TRBV19	.	TGTGCCAGTAGGCGCAGGGGACAGGGGGGAGAGACCCAGTACTTC	CASRRRGQGGETQYF
TRBJ1-1	.	TRBV5-1	once	TGCGCCAGCAGCTTGTCTCGACAGGCCATGAACACTGAAGCTTTCTTT	CASSLSRQAMNTEAFF
TRBJ2-7	.	TRBV14	once	TGTGCCAGCAGCCAATTGTCGGGGAGCTCCTACGAGCAGTACTTC	CASSQLSGSSYEQYF
TRBJ1-2	.	TRBV2	.	TGTGCCAGCATCCGAGATTCGTCTCCCTATGGCTACACCTTC	CASIRDSSPYGYTF
TRBJ2-7	TRBD2	TRBV7-2	.	TGTGCCAGCAGCATACGACTAGCGGGAGCCTACGAGCAGTACTTC	CASSIRLAGAYEQYF
TRBJ1-5	.	TRBV30	few	TGTGCCTGGAGTGACTTTTCAATAGGGGGGCGTGAGCCCCAGCATTTT	CAWSDFSIGGREPQHF
TRBJ1-2	.	TRBV4-1	.	TGCGCCAGCAGTCCAGCGGCAGTAACTAACTATGGCTACACCTTC	CASSPAAVTNYGYTF
TRBJ2-3	.	TRBV7-5	.	TGTGCCAGAAGTCTTACGGGGTCGGGCCACCACGATGACTCCCGCTGGGATACGCAGTATTTT	CARSLTGSGHHDDSRWDTQYF
TRBJ1-2	.	TRBV7-9	few	TGTGCCAGCAGCTTAAGTGGCTACACCTTC	CASSLSGYTF
TRBJ2-7	.	TRBV7-2	.	TGTGCCAGCAGCTTAGGGGGTAGGGCCTACGAGCAGTACTTC	CASSLGGRAYEQYF
TRBJ2-7	TRBD2	TRBV29-1	.	TGCAGCGTTGCGGGAGGCCTAAGCTCCTACGAGCAGTACTTC	CSVAGGLSSYEQYF
TRBJ2-5	TRBD2	TRBV9	.	TGTGCCAGCAAACCGGGACTAGCGGGACAAGAGACCCAGTACTTC	CASKPGLAGQETQYF
TRBJ2-5	.	TRBV15	.	TGTGCCACCAGCAGAGACCCGACAGGGAGGTTCCAAGAGACCCAGTACTTC	CATSRDPTGRFQETQYF
TRBJ2-7	.	TRBV28	.	TGTGCCAGCCGAGCGGAGACGGGCTCCTACGAGCAGTACTTC	CASRAETGSYEQYF
TRBJ1-4	TRBD1	TRBV6-1	few	TGTGCCAGCAGGACAGGGGCGTCGGGTAATGAAAAACTGTTTTTT	CASRTGASGNEKLFF
TRBJ2-5	.	TRBV30	.	TGTGCCTGGAGTGTAGGCGCTGCTAGACAAGAGACCCAGTACTTC	CAWSVGAARQETQYF
TRBJ1-6	.	TRBV5-6	.	TGTGCCAGCAGTTCAACGGGACTCGGTAATTCACCCCTCCACTTT	CASSSTGLGNSPLHF
TRBJ2-5	.	TRBV28	.	TGTGCCACCTCAGCGAGGATAGGCGAAGAGACCCAGTACTTC	CATSARIGEETQYF
TRBJ1-5	.	TRBV11-2	.	TGTGCCAGCACCCCATCCGGGGGGGATCAGCCCCAGCATTTT	CASTPSGGDQPQHF
TRBJ2-1	.	TRBV7-3	.	TGTGCCAGCAGCCACTTTAGCGGAGCTTACAATGAGCAGTTCTTC	CASSHFSGAYNEQFF
TRBJ1-2	.	TRBV10-3	.	TGTGCCATCAGTGAGGGGGCACTGGTTGGTGGCTACACCTTC	CAISEGALVGGYTF
TRBJ2-3	.	TRBV10-3	once	TGTGCCACCGCCCTAGACACAGATACGCAGTATTTT	CATALDTDTQYF
TRBJ2-3	TRBD2	TRBV6-1	once	TGTGCCAGCAGTGAAGCAACAGGGACTAGCGGGACAGATACGCAGTATTTT	CASSEATGTSGTDTQYF
TRBJ2-7	.	TRBV6-1	.	TGTGCCAGCAGTGACGCCTCCTACGAGCAGTACTTC	CASSDASYEQYF
TRBJ1-2	.	TRBV30	.	TGTGCCTGGAGTGTGTACTATGGCTACACCTTC	CAWSVYYGYTF
TRBJ1-1	.	TRBV30	.	TGTGCCTGGAGTGTACTCTTGAACACTGAAGCTTTCTTT	CAWSVLLNTEAFF
TRBJ2-1	TRBD2	TRBV10-1	.	TGCGCCAGCGGGGGACTAGCGATCAATGAGCAGTTCTTC	CASGGLAINEQFF
TRBJ1-2	TRBD1	TRBV5-6	.	TGTGCCAGCAGCTTGGTCTCAGGGGGAGAAGGCTACACCTTC	CASSLVSGGEGYTF
TRBJ1-5	.	TRBV6-1	.	TGTGCCAGCAGTGAAGCGCCTCATAGCAATCAGCCCCAGCATTTT	CASSEAPHSNQPQHF
TRBJ2-7	TRBD2	TRBV9	.	TGTGCCAGCAGCCACCCCCTGGGTAGCGGGAGTCAAGAGCAGTACTTC	CASSHPLGSGSQEQYF
TRBJ2-7	TRBD2	TRBV7-2	.	TGTGCCAGCAGCTTAGCGGGTCAAGGTGGAGGGACTACCTACGAGCAGTACTTC	CASSLAGQGGGTTYEQYF
TRBJ1-1	TRBD1	TRBV19	.	TGTGCCAGTAGTAAGAACAGGGGTAACACTGAAGCTTTCTTT	CASSKNRGNTEAFF
TRBJ1-5	.	TRBV9	.	TGTGCCAGCAGCGTTACAGGGAATCAGCCCCAGCATTTT	CASSVTGNQPQHF